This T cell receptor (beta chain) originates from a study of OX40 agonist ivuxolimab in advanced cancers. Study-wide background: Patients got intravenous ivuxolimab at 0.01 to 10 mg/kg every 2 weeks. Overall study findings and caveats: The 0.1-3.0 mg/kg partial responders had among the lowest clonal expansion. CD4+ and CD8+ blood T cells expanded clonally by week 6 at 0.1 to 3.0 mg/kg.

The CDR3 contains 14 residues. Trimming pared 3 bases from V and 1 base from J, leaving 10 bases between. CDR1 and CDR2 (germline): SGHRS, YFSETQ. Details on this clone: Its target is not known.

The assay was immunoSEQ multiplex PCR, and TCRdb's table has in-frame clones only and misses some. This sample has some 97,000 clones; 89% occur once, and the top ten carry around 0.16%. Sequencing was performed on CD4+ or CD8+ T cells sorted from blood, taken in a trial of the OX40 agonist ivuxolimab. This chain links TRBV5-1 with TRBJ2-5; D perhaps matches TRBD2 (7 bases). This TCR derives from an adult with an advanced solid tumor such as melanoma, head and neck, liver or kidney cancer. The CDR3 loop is CASSWGGLQETQYF. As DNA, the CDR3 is TGCGCCAGCAGCTGGGGGGGCCTCCAAGAGACCCAGTACTTC.